This T cell receptor (beta chain) was documented in a study of T cell clonality in common variable immunodeficiency. Broader study findings: Fewer TCRbeta clones were shared among CVID subjects than controls. Compared with healthy controls, CVID subjects showed increased TCRbeta clonality, mostly in about a third.

The table lists this clone with many counts. Antigen: not known. Read coverage stops 3 residues before the CDR3 terminus; the germline J gene supplies the remainder. V shed 5 bases and J shed 6 bases, with 19 bases lying between them. CDR3 length equals 16 residues. CDR1 and CDR2 (germline): SNHLY, FYNNEI. Libraries were prepared by immunoSEQ multiplex PCR; TCRdb keeps only in-frame clonotypes and omits some of them. The specimen gives about 66,000 clones without singletons; the ten biggest hold approximately 1.6%. The origin of this receptor is a person aged 18-69 years in good health. The gene calls are TRBV2 and TRBJ2-2; D is perhaps TRBD2 (5 bases). The material sequenced was peripheral blood mononuclear cells. The CDR3 is CASSTRTRSGAGELFF. The part of the CDR3 DNA that was read is TGTGCCAGCAGTACCCGAACTAGATCCGGAGCCGGGGAG.